One sample yielded the 30 T cell receptor beta chains listed below, sequenced in a study of blood T cell repertoires in COVID-19. Only in-frame clones appear in the TCRdb table, and some are missing; sequencing was by immunoSEQ multiplex PCR. The sample includes some 200,000 clones, over 80% of them seen just once. Input material: peripheral blood. The receptors stem from a man aged 55 to 70 with COVID-19, enrolled during active disease.

V and J are TRBV28 and TRBJ2-1; 9 bases are a match to TRBD2. The J segment lost 6 bases and the V segment lost 6 bases, leaving 3 bases of the junction unmatched. The CDR3 length is 13 residues. Germline CDR1 is MDHEN and CDR2 is SYDVKM. CDR3: CASRRTSANEQFF. The CDR3 DNA reads TGTGCCAGCAGACGGACTAGCGCCAATGAGCAGTTCTTC. Drawing the rest from reference TRBV28 and TRBJ2-1, the complete variable domain is DVKVTQSSRYLVKRTGEKVFLECVQDMDHENMFWYRQDPGLGLRLIYFSYDVKMKEKGDIPEGYSVSREKKERFSLILESASTNQTSMYLCASRRTSANEQFFGPGTRLTVL.

V and J are TRBV2 and TRBJ1-1; a weak D match, TRBD1 (6 bases). From germline, CDR1 is SNHLY and CDR2 FYNNEI. V was pared by 5 bases and J by 3 bases, with 13 bases between. The CDR3 is 14 residues long. The CDR3: CASSTTGSHTEAFF. CDR3 sequence (DNA): TGTGCCAGCAGTACTACAGGGAGCCACACTGAAGCTTTCTTT. The complete variable domain, with remaining parts taken from reference TRBV2 and TRBJ1-1, reads EPEVTQTPSHQVTQMGQEVILRCVPISNHLYFYWYRQILGQKVEFLVSFYNNEISEKSEIFDDQFSVERPDGSNFTLKIRSTKLEDSAMYFCASSTTGSHTEAFFGQGTRLTVV.

The J gene is TRBJ1-4, the V gene TRBV7-8, with D tentatively TRBD1 (5 bases). The V and J ends lost 3 bases and 0 bases respectively, with 11 bases between them. This CDR3 spans 16 amino acids. CDR1 and CDR2 (germline): SGHVS, FQNEAQ. The CDR3 DNA reads as TGTGCCAGCAGCTTCTCCGGGGGTACAACTAATGAAAAACTGTTTTTT. Translation gives CASSFSGGTTNEKLFF.

The chain is built from TRBV24-1 and TRBJ1-2; weak D call: TRBD1 (5 bases). The CDR3 covers 14 residues. Trimming left V 2 bases short and J 8 bases short, with 14 bases between. Germline V gene lookup returns CDR1 KGHDR and CDR2 SFDVKD. The CDR3 is CATSDSKGWGGYTF. The DNA of the CDR3 is TGTGCCACCAGTGATTCGAAGGGGTGGGGAGGCTACACCTTC.

This clone was counted a few times. Other DNA sequences of this sample code for an identical CDR3. The chain combines TRBV30 with TRBJ2-2; D gene uncertain. Trimming stripped 0 bases from V and 1 base from J, with 3 bases between. Germline V gene data show CDR1 as GTSNPN and CDR2 as SVGIG (reference sequence). CDR3 length: 13 amino acids. CDR3 DNA: TGTGCCTGGAGTGTACTGAACACCGGGGAGCTGTTTTTT. Protein product: CAWSVLNTGELFF.

This chain links TRBV9 with TRBJ2-7; D is possibly TRBD1 (6 bases). CDR3 length equals 15 residues. Germline V CDR1 and CDR2: SGDLS, YYNGEE. The ends were cut back, 4 bases at V and 0 bases at J, with 14 bases in the middle. CDR3 in amino acids: CASSLGHRSSYEQYF. The CDR3 DNA is TGTGCCAGCAGCCTGGGACACCGAAGCTCCTACGAGCAGTACTTC.

This clone has a single count. V gene TRBV30 combines with J gene TRBJ1-5; 9 bases are shared with TRBD1. Germline V gene lookup returns CDR1 GTSNPN and CDR2 SVGIG (reference sequence). The trim removed 3 bases at V and 6 bases at J, leaving 3 bases unmatched. The CDR3 spans 13 residues. The CDR3 nucleotides read TGTGCCTGGAGCGGGGGACAGGGTCAGCCCCAGCATTTT. Its protein product is CAWSGGQGQPQHF.

The chain employs TRBV10-1 and TRBJ2-7; perhaps TRBD1 as D (5 bases). V was pared by 8 bases and J by 1 base, with 12 bases between. Germline assignment: CDR1 WNHNN and CDR2 SYGVQD (reference sequence). The CDR3 length is 13 residues. The CDR3 DNA reads TGCGCCAGCCAGGATCAGGGTTCCTACGAGCAGTACTTC. It codes for CASQDQGSYEQYF.

This clone was seen just once. CDR3 bases: TGTGCCAGCAGCTTCAGGGCTGGGATTTCACCCCTCCACTTT. Amino acid sequence: CASSFRAGISPLHF. The rearrangement joins TRBV5-6 to TRBJ1-6; tentatively, D is TRBD1 (5 bases). Germline V CDR1 and CDR2: SGHDT, YYEEEE. V was clipped by 2 bases and J by 9 bases, with 12 bases between them. This CDR3 is built from 14 residues.

The V call is TRBV5-1, the J call TRBJ1-6; possibly TRBD1 for D (6 bases). The germline V gene has CDR1 SGHRS and CDR2 YFSETQ. This CDR3 spans 13 amino acids. The ends were cut back, 3 bases at V and 5 bases at J, with 6 bases in the middle. CDR3 sequence: CASSYRDNSPLHF. The CDR3 coding sequence is TGCGCCAGCAGCTACAGGGATAATTCACCCCTCCACTTT.

The chain couples TRBV28 to TRBJ2-2, with TRBD2 matching 11 bases. V shed 6 bases, J shed 6 bases, and the junction held 3 bases outside the gene matches. This CDR3 has 14 amino acids. Germline CDR1 MDHEN, CDR2 SYDVKM. CDR3 amino acids: CASRNSGRAGELFF. For the CDR3, the DNA is TGTGCCAGCAGAAATAGCGGGAGGGCCGGGGAGCTGTTTTTT.

The V call is TRBV6-6, the J call TRBJ2-5; 10 positions agree with TRBD1. Germline values: CDR1 MNHNY, CDR2 SVGAGI (reference sequence). J was trimmed by 4 bases and V by 2 bases; bases with no gene match: 7. The CDR3 is made up of 16 amino acids. The CDR3 protein is CASSYGRQGAGETQYF. The CDR3 bases are TGTGCCAGCAGTTACGGGAGACAGGGGGCGGGAGAGACCCAGTACTTC.

The chain links TRBV28 to TRBJ2-3, with 7 bases lining up with TRBD1. The CDR3 consists of 15 residues. J gave up 1 base and V 7 bases, and 8 bases lay outside the gene matches. In germline, CDR1 is MDHEN, CDR2 SYDVKM. The CDR3 loop reads CASKMGTAGTDTQYF. The CDR3 DNA sequence: TGTGCCAGCAAGATGGGGACAGCCGGCACAGATACGCAGTATTTT.

The chain links TRBV19 to TRBJ1-3; the D gene is possibly TRBD1 (6 bases). V gave up 5 bases and J gave up 2 bases, with 13 bases separating them. The germline CDR1 and CDR2 sequences are LNHDA and SQIVND (reference sequence). The CDR3 consists of 15 residues. The CDR3 coding sequence is TGTGCCAGTAGTCCCGACAGGTCTCCTGGAAACACCATATATTTT. Protein sequence: CASSPDRSPGNTIYF.

The chain carries TRBV6-5 and TRBJ1-6; no firm D call. Trimming stripped 0 bases from V and 7 bases from J, with 7 bases between. Germline V lookup: CDR1 MNHEY, CDR2 SVGAGI. The CDR3 loop spans 14 amino acids. As DNA, the CDR3 is TGTGCCAGCAGTTACTCGGAGGGAAATTCACCCCTCCACTTT. Translated: CASSYSEGNSPLHF.

The chain combines TRBV6-5 with TRBJ1-1; D uncertain. V gave up 8 bases and J gave up 1 base, with 11 bases separating them. Germline V gives CDR1 MNHEY, CDR2 SVGAGI. This CDR3 has 13 amino acids. This CDR3 is CASDEQTNTEAFF. In DNA, the CDR3 is TGTGCCAGCGATGAACAGACGAACACTGAAGCTTTCTTT.

J is TRBJ1-1 and V is TRBV29-1; D possibly corresponds to TRBD1 (5 bases). The CDR3 runs to 13 residues. Germline V lookup: CDR1 SQVTM, CDR2 ANQGSEA. V lost 6 bases and J 4 bases, leaving 15 bases between the germline ends. CDR3 bases: TGCAGCGTGTGGAGGGGCAGGGCCACTGAAGCTTTCTTT. Translating it yields CSVWRGRATEAFF.

V usage is TRBV4-2 and J usage is TRBJ2-1; D perhaps matches TRBD1 (6 bases). The germline V gene encodes CDR1 LGHNA and CDR2 YNFKEQ. V lost 4 bases to trimming and J lost 8 bases, with 27 bases between them. CDR3 size: 18 residues. CDR3 in amino acids: CASSLKIAGMGAWDEQFF. As DNA, the CDR3 is TGTGCCAGCAGCCTCAAGATAGCAGGGATGGGGGCTTGGGATGAGCAGTTCTTC.

The genes are TRBV12-3 or TRBV12-4 and TRBJ1-2; TRBD1 might be the D (6 bases). This CDR3 has 13 residues. V was shortened by 7 bases and J by 8 bases, with 17 bases between the two germline ends. The CDR3 sequence: CASTGVATRGYTF. CDR3 DNA: TGTGCCAGCACAGGGGTGGCTACTCGGGGCTACACCTTC.

This chain uses TRBV12-3 or TRBV12-4 with TRBJ2-5; D unresolved. This CDR3 region has 12 residues. Trimming removed 7 bases at V and 6 bases at J, with 12 bases between. CDR3 DNA: TGTGCCAGCATGACTTTGAGACAGACCCAGTACTTC. Translating gives CASMTLRQTQYF.

This clone was seen more than once but under ten times. The chain carries TRBV6-5 and TRBJ1-1, with 7 positions matching TRBD1. The CDR3 runs 13 residues. After removal of 5 bases from V and 1 base from J, the junction contained 1 base not matched to a gene. Germline V CDR1 and CDR2: MNHEY, SVGAGI. The CDR3 DNA sequence: TGTGCCAGCAGTAGGACAGGGAACACTGAAGCTTTCTTT. It codes for CASSRTGNTEAFF.

This clone was counted once. The chain links TRBV6-5 to TRBJ1-1; D is possibly TRBD1 (5 bases). V was shortened by 3 bases and J by 5 bases, with 16 bases between the two germline ends. The CDR3 length is 15 residues. Germline CDR1 MNHEY, CDR2 SVGAGI. CDR3 nucleotides: TGTGCCAGCAGTTATGGGGGGGTCCGGGGAACTGAAGCTTTCTTT. This encodes CASSYGGVRGTEAFF.

The CDR3 loop reads CASSQRVRTQNTEAFF. The CDR3 DNA reads TGTGCCAGCAGCCAACGGGTCCGCACTCAAAACACTGAAGCTTTCTTT. V and J are TRBV3-1 (or the pseudogene TRBV3-2) and TRBJ1-1; no firm D call. V was cut by 2 bases and J by 2 bases, with 15 bases left in between. Germline assignment: CDR1 LGHDT and CDR2 YNNKEL (reference sequence). This CDR3 region has 16 residues.

The chain employs TRBV10-3 and TRBJ2-7, with D possibly being TRBD1 (6 bases). V gave up 6 bases and J gave up 5 bases, with 14 bases separating them. Germline lookup yields CDR1 ENHRY and CDR2 SYGVKD. The CDR3 runs 13 residues. CDR3 amino acids: CAIRQQGSNEQYF. The CDR3 bases are TGTGCCATCAGGCAGCAGGGGAGCAACGAGCAGTACTTC.

This chain links TRBV4-3 with TRBJ1-2; D possibly corresponds to TRBD1 (5 bases). V was trimmed by 0 bases and J by 5 bases, leaving 10 bases between them. The V gene's germline CDR1 is LGHNA and CDR2 YSLEER. This CDR3 region has 14 residues. In nucleotides, the CDR3 is TGCGCCAGCAGCCAAGACGACAGAACTTATGGCTACACCTTC. Its translation is CASSQDDRTYGYTF.

The chain is built from TRBV7-3 and TRBJ1-2; the D is unclear. This CDR3 is 13 amino acids long. The germline V and J ends were trimmed by 0 bases and 8 bases, with 10 bases remaining between them. Germline lookup yields CDR1 SGHTA and CDR2 FQGTGA. CDR3 amino acids: CASSLTELEGYTF. As DNA, the CDR3 is TGTGCCAGCAGCTTAACGGAACTAGAGGGCTACACCTTC.

This chain joins TRBV5-4 and TRBJ1-1, with 8 bases that match TRBD1. The CDR3 consists of 15 residues. The J segment lost 4 bases and the V segment lost 3 bases, leaving 8 bases of the junction unmatched. In germline, CDR1 is SGHNT, CDR2 YYREEE (reference sequence). The CDR3 DNA sequence: TGTGCCAGCAGCTCTCCAGGGGGCAAGGGCACTGAAGCTTTCTTT. It codes for CASSSPGGKGTEAFF. Supplemented by reference TRBV5-4 and TRBJ1-1, the full variable domain reads ETGVTQSPTHLIKTRGQQVTLRCSSQSGHNTVSWYQQALGQGPQFIFQYYREEENGRGNFPPRFSGLQFPNYSSELNVNALELDDSALYLCASSSPGGKGTEAFFGQGTRLTVV.

This sequence joins TRBV28 and TRBJ1-4; D uncertain. Germline CDR1 MDHEN, CDR2 SYDVKM. CDR3 length: 15 residues. V dropped 5 bases and J dropped 8 bases, with 18 bases sitting between them. The CDR3 protein is CASSPPAGSSEKLFF. The CDR3 DNA is TGTGCCAGCAGTCCCCCTGCGGGTAGTAGCGAAAAACTGTTTTTT.

The V and J genes are TRBV27 and TRBJ2-1; D perhaps matches TRBD2 (7 bases). The CDR3 spans 16 residues. Trimming cost V 4 bases and J 4 bases, with 17 bases left between them. Germline CDR1 and CDR2: MNHEY and SMNVEV (reference sequence). For the CDR3, the DNA is TGTGCCAGCAGTTCCAGACCCGAGGGGGGGTACAATGAGCAGTTCTTC. Protein: CASSSRPEGGYNEQFF.

The CDR3 DNA reads as TGTGCCAGCACCCCCCTCCGGGACAGGGGGGCCGGGGAGCAGTTCTTC. Translating gives CASTPLRDRGAGEQFF. V and J are TRBV27 and TRBJ2-1, with 11 bases aligning to TRBD1. The junction had 15 bases not matched to a gene; V was cut back by 7 bases and J by 10 bases. Germline CDR1 and CDR2: MNHEY and SMNVEV (reference sequence). The CDR3 is 16 residues long.